This is a list of T cell receptor beta chains from one sample in a study of blood T cells in healthy people across ages. TCRdb reanalysed the 5' RACE reads using MiXCR and keeps one entry per CDR3 protein. The sample has over 1,500,000 distinct CDR3 sequences; roughly 43% are singletons. Sequencing was performed on blood. These receptors were obtained from a human donor in good health. CDR3s leave out the opening cysteine and the closing phenylalanine or tryptophan. Clone size is shown for a subset of rows, as once, few, many or a class of expanded clone.

clone size: many
J gene: .
V gene: TRBV4-1
CDR3 length: 13
CDR3 protein: ASSQGLINRGEQY

clone size: .
J gene: TRBJ2-1
V gene: TRBV7-3
CDR3 length: 13
CDR3 protein: ASSLNQGGYNEQF

clone size: .
J gene: TRBJ1-2
V gene: TRBV10-3
CDR3 length: 12
CDR3 protein: AITTESGNYGYT

clone size: many
J gene: TRBJ2-1
V gene: TRBV6-2/TRBV6-3
CDR3 length: 13
CDR3 protein: ASSYGGGAYNEQF

clone size: .
J gene: TRBJ2-7
V gene: TRBV5-1
CDR3 length: 14
CDR3 protein: ASSPRRGAPTYEQY

clone size: .
J gene: TRBJ2-2
V gene: TRBV6-6
CDR3 length: 9
CDR3 protein: ASLTAGELF

clone size: .
J gene: TRBJ2-1
V gene: TRBV7-8
CDR3 length: 13
CDR3 protein: ASSLSSGGAHEQF

clone size: .
J gene: TRBJ1-2
V gene: TRBV12-3/TRBV12-4
CDR3 length: 13
CDR3 protein: ASSPSPGTPYGYT

clone size: .
J gene: TRBJ1-2
V gene: TRBV7-9
CDR3 length: 9
CDR3 protein: ASDRGYGYT

clone size: .
J gene: TRBJ1-1
V gene: TRBV4-3
CDR3 length: 16
CDR3 protein: ASSQAPPTGGGGTEAF

clone size: .
J gene: TRBJ1-5
V gene: TRBV25-1
CDR3 length: 13
CDR3 protein: ASSDFGAGNQPQH

clone size: .
J gene: TRBJ2-1
V gene: TRBV7-9
CDR3 length: 16
CDR3 protein: ASSLLTAVAGVYNEQF

clone size: few
J gene: TRBJ2-7
V gene: TRBV4-1
CDR3 length: 11
CDR3 protein: ASSPDSGYEQY

clone size: .
J gene: TRBJ1-1
V gene: TRBV9
CDR3 length: 13
CDR3 protein: ASSSPGTGFTEAF

clone size: few
J gene: TRBJ1-2
V gene: TRBV6-1
CDR3 length: 11
CDR3 protein: ASSEVENYGYT

clone size: once
J gene: .
V gene: TRBV20-1
CDR3 length: 11
CDR3 protein: SARGTPRETQY

clone size: few
J gene: TRBJ2-5
V gene: TRBV15
CDR3 length: 13
CDR3 protein: ATSRLSGGQETQY

clone size: few
J gene: TRBJ2-1
V gene: TRBV12-3/TRBV12-4
CDR3 length: 11
CDR3 protein: ASSLVLTTGQF

clone size: .
J gene: .
V gene: TRBV6-2/TRBV6-3
CDR3 length: 12
CDR3 protein: ASRGGNTGNEQY

clone size: .
J gene: TRBJ2-3
V gene: TRBV7-9
CDR3 length: 13
CDR3 protein: ASSFGVPRTDTQY

clone size: .
J gene: TRBJ1-4
V gene: TRBV5-1
CDR3 length: 14
CDR3 protein: ASSLDDLATNEKLF

clone size: .
J gene: TRBJ1-2
V gene: TRBV3-1
CDR3 length: 12
CDR3 protein: ASSQNRGDYGYT

clone size: .
J gene: TRBJ2-7
V gene: TRBV7-2
CDR3 length: 10
CDR3 protein: ATRTSSYEQY

clone size: few
J gene: TRBJ1-2
V gene: TRBV28
CDR3 length: 11
CDR3 protein: ASRGGQTYGYT

clone size: .
J gene: TRBJ2-1
V gene: TRBV20-1
CDR3 length: 13
CDR3 protein: SARSLTNSYNEQF

clone size: once
J gene: TRBJ1-2
V gene: TRBV13
CDR3 length: 12
CDR3 protein: ASPLVRAHYGYT

clone size: .
J gene: TRBJ1-1
V gene: TRBV7-2
CDR3 length: 10
CDR3 protein: ASSLNRAATF

clone size: few
J gene: TRBJ1-4
V gene: TRBV5-8
CDR3 length: 14
CDR3 protein: ASSPGRLRTNEKLF

clone size: few
J gene: TRBJ1-5
V gene: TRBV15
CDR3 length: 15
CDR3 protein: ATSRDLPGASNQPQH

clone size: few
J gene: TRBJ2-3
V gene: TRBV29-1
CDR3 length: 11
CDR3 protein: SVVLAGINTQY